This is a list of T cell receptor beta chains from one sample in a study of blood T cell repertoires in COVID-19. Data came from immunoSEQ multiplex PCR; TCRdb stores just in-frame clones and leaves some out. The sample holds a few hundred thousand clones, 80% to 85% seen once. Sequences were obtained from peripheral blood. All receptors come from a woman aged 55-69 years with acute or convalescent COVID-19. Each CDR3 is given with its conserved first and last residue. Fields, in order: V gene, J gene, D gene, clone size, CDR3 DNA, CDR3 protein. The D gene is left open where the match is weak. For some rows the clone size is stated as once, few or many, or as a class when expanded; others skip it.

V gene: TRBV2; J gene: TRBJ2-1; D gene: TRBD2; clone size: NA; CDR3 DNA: TGTGCCAGCAGTAAGGGCCTCGCGGGGGATGAGCAGTTCTTC; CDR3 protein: CASSKGLAGDEQFF
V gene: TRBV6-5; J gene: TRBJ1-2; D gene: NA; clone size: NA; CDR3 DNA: TGTGCCAGCTCCGGGGATCGGTTCCGGGGCTACACCTTC; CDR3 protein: CASSGDRFRGYTF
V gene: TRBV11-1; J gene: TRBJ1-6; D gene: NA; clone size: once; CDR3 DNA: TGTGCCAGCAGCTTCGGCTCCTATAATTCACCCCTCCACTTT; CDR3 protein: CASSFGSYNSPLHF
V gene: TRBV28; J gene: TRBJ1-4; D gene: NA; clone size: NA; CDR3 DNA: TGTGCCAGCAGTTTTGGGTCGCCGGGGATGAGAAAACTGTTTTTT; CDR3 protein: CASSFGSPGMRKLFF
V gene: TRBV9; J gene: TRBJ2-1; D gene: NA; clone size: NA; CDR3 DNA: TGTGCCAGCAGCGTTGGGGGCTCTCCCAATGAGCAGTTCTTC; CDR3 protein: CASSVGGSPNEQFF
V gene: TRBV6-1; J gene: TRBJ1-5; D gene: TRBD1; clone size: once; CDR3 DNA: TGTGCCAGCATTGAAGGACAGGGGGTGTTTCAGCCCCAGCATTTT; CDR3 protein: CASIEGQGVFQPQHF
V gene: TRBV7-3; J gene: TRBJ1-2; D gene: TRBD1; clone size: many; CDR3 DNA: TGTGCCAGCAGCTCTGGGACAGGGGAAAAAGGCTACACCTTC; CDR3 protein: CASSSGTGEKGYTF
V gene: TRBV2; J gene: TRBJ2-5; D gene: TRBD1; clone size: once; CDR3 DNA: TGTGCCAGCAGCCCGGACAGGGTTGAGACCCAGTACTTC; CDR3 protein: CASSPDRVETQYF
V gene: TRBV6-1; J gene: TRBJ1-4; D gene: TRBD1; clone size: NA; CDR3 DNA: TGTGCCAGCAGTGAATTTTCAGGACAGGGACTTCTCGGCAAAAAACTGTTTTTT; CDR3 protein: CASSEFSGQGLLGKKLFF
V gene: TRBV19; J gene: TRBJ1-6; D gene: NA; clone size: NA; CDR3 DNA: TGTGCCAGTAGTATTATGGTCGCGGGCCCCCTCCACTTT; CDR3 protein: CASSIMVAGPLHF
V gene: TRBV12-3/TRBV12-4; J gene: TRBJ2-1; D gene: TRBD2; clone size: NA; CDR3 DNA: TGTGCCAGCAGTTTCAGCGGGGGAGCATCCCGGTTCTTC; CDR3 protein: CASSFSGGASRFF
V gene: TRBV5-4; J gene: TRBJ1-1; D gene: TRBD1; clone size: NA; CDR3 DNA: TGTGCCAGCAGCTTGGAAGGGGGCTTGGGAAACACTGAAGCTTTCTTT; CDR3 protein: CASSLEGGLGNTEAFF
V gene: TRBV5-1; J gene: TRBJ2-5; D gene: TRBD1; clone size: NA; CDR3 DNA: TGCGCCAGCAGCTTGGAGGGGGCTAAGGGGACCCAGTACTTC; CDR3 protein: CASSLEGAKGTQYF
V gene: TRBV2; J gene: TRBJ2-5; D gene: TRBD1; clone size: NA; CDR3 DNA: TGTGCCAGCAGTGAATGGGGGACAGTCGAAACCCAAGAGACCCAGTACTTC; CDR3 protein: CASSEWGTVETQETQYF